These 22 T cell receptor beta chains were sequenced from one sample in a study of blood T cell repertoires in COVID-19. TCRdb's copy holds only in-frame clones and misses some; the assay was immunoSEQ multiplex PCR. Of about 300,000 clones in the sample, 89% were seen once. The source material was peripheral blood. These receptors all stem from a man between 18 and 35 years old who had recovered from COVID-19.

This clone was seen a handful of times. The CDR3 coding sequence is TGTGCCATGAGTCTGAGGGGCACAGATACGCAGTATTTT. The encoded protein is CAMSLRGTDTQYF. The chain joins TRBV10-3 to TRBJ2-3, with D maybe TRBD2 (5 bases). Trimming left V 9 bases short and J 1 base short, with 11 bases between. CDR3 length equals 13 residues. Germline V gene sequence: CDR1 ENHRY, CDR2 SYGVKD.

CDR3 in DNA: TGTGCCAGCAGCTTGGACTTGGGACACCGTGGAGGTGGCTACACCTTC. As protein: CASSLDLGHRGGGYTF. The genes are TRBV7-2 and TRBJ1-2; tentatively, D is TRBD1 (6 bases). Trimming took off 3 bases at V and 7 bases at J, with 21 bases between the two ends. The CDR3 is made up of 16 amino acids. CDR1 is SGHTA, CDR2 FQGNSA, per germline.

The V and J genes are TRBV6-2 or TRBV6-3 and TRBJ1-2; unclear D gene. This CDR3 region has 12 residues. The V gene lost 2 bases and the J gene lost 6 bases, with 7 bases spanning the gap. Germline assignment: CDR1 MNHEY and CDR2 SVGEGT. CDR3 sequence reads: CASSYVLNGYTF. The DNA of the CDR3 is TGTGCCAGCAGTTACGTCTTAAATGGCTACACCTTC.

This chain connects TRBV2 to TRBJ1-1; D may be TRBD1 (6 bases). The CDR3 extends over 14 amino acids. V was shortened by 4 bases and J by 5 bases, with 14 bases between the two germline ends. CDR1 SNHLY and CDR2 FYNNEI come from the germline V gene. The CDR3 loop reads CASSGTGLRTEAFF. CDR3 DNA sequence: TGTGCCAGCAGTGGAACAGGGTTGAGGACTGAAGCTTTCTTT.

This chain uses TRBV2 with TRBJ1-1; 7 bases line up with TRBD1. CDR3 size: 15 residues. V was clipped by 6 bases and J by 6 bases; unmatched bases: 13. Germline V CDR1 and CDR2: SNHLY, FYNNEI. The CDR3 reads CASSSQGPRWAEAFF. CDR3 nucleotide sequence: TGTGCCAGCAGCTCACAGGGGCCAAGGTGGGCTGAAGCTTTCTTT.

This clone appeared a single time. This same CDR3 is encoded by further DNA sequences in the sample. The chain carries TRBV3-1 (or the pseudogene TRBV3-2) and TRBJ1-3, with TRBD1 matching over 9 bases. CDR1 and CDR2 (germline): LGHDT, YNNKEL (reference sequence). The CDR3 totals 15 residues. Trimming cost V 1 base and J 4 bases; bases outside gene matches: 2. The CDR3 loop is CASSQGTGAGNTIYF. The CDR3 nucleotides read TGTGCCAGCAGCCAAGGGACAGGGGCAGGAAACACCATATATTTT.

The gene calls are TRBV7-9 and TRBJ2-7, with 8 positions matching TRBD1. V lost 1 base to trimming and J lost 3 bases; unmatched junction nucleotides: 5. This CDR3 has 15 amino acids. The V gene's germline CDR1 is SEHNR and CDR2 FQNEAQ (reference sequence). CDR3 bases: TGTGCCAGCAGCTTAGACCGGGACAGGCTCTACGAGCAGTACTTC. Its protein product is CASSLDRDRLYEQYF. Full variable domain (outside the CDR3, taken from reference TRBV7-9 and TRBJ2-7): DTGVSQNPRHKITKRGQNVTFRCDPISEHNRLYWYRQTLGQGPEFLTYFQNEAQLEKSRLLSDRFSAERPKGSFSTLEIQRTEQGDSAMYLCASSLDRDRLYEQYFGPGTRLTVT.

This clone was picked up one time. This sample also contains other DNA sequences that code for the same CDR3. This chain links TRBV9 with TRBJ1-2; D remains unclear. V lost 0 bases and J 1 base, leaving 7 bases between the germline ends. This CDR3 is built from 14 residues. Per germline, CDR1 SGDLS and CDR2 YYNGEE. The CDR3 region is CASSVAPDNYGYTF. CDR3 nucleotide sequence: TGTGCCAGCAGCGTAGCTCCAGATAACTATGGCTACACCTTC.

The chain carries TRBV19 and TRBJ1-2, with 9 positions matching TRBD1. Germline-derived CDR1 and CDR2 are LNHDA and SQIVND (reference sequence). The CDR3 runs 17 residues. Losses at the gene ends were 3 bases for V and 3 bases for J; bases not matched to a gene: 11. CDR3 region: CASSMLTLQGADYGYTF. CDR3 sequence (DNA): TGTGCCAGTAGTATGTTAACCCTACAGGGGGCGGACTATGGCTACACCTTC.

This clone has only a few counts. The J gene is TRBJ1-6, the V gene TRBV6-5; D possibly corresponds to TRBD1 (5 bases). This CDR3 spans 15 amino acids. Germline CDR1 reads MNHEY; CDR2 reads SVGAGI. Deletions cut 2 bases from V and 7 bases from J, with 12 bases between. CDR3 protein: CASSYDAGGNSPLHF. DNA for the CDR3: TGTGCCAGCAGTTACGATGCGGGGGGGAATTCACCCCTCCACTTT.

The CDR3 here is CASSRNRETNEKLFF. In DNA, the CDR3 is TGTGCCAGTAGTCGAAACAGGGAAACTAATGAAAAACTGTTTTTT. The chain couples TRBV19 to TRBJ1-4; TRBD1 is a possible D gene (6 bases). The V and J ends lost 5 bases and 1 base respectively, with 11 bases between them. The V gene's germline CDR1 is LNHDA and CDR2 SQIVND (reference sequence). The CDR3 extends over 15 amino acids.

This clone occurred a few times. J is TRBJ2-5 and V is TRBV5-8, with TRBD2 matching 12 bases. The V segment lost 0 bases and the J segment 7 bases; nucleotides outside the gene matches: 7. This CDR3 contains 16 residues. Germline V gene lookup returns CDR1 SGHTS and CDR2 YDEGEE. CDR3 sequence reads: CASSLEVTSGSGTQYF. CDR3 sequence (DNA): TGTGCCAGCAGCTTGGAGGTGACTAGCGGGAGTGGGACCCAGTACTTC.

The chain uses TRBV4-1 and TRBJ1-5; TRBD1 matches at 7 bases. V gave up 1 base and J gave up 4 bases; unmatched junction bases: 10. CDR1 is MGHRA, CDR2 YSYEKL, per germline. This CDR3 has 17 amino acids. CDR3: CASSQGLARGRNQPQHF. The CDR3 bases are TGCGCCAGCAGCCAAGGCCTTGCTAGGGGGCGAAATCAGCCCCAGCATTTT.

The chain joins TRBV7-9 to TRBJ1-3; D uncertain. Trimming left V 11 bases short and J 0 bases short, with 14 bases between. The CDR3 loop spans 14 amino acids. The germline gives CDR1 SEHNR, CDR2 FQNEAQ (reference sequence). For the CDR3, the DNA is TGTGCCGGCGGGGATAGAAGCTCTGGAAACACCATATATTTT. Its translation: CAGGDRSSGNTIYF.

The chain joins TRBV5-1 to TRBJ2-2; 11 bases align to TRBD1. Looked up from germline, CDR1 is SGHRS and CDR2 is YFSETQ. With V trimmed by 4 bases and J by 8 bases, 16 bases remained unmatched. The CDR3 loop spans 18 amino acids. The chain's CDR3 is CASSIQPSGTGGLGELFF. The CDR3 DNA reads TGCGCCAGCAGCATACAACCCTCCGGGACAGGGGGATTAGGGGAGCTGTTTTTT.

The chain's CDR3 is CATGTGVNEQFF. The CDR3 region has the DNA TGTGCCACCGGGACAGGGGTGAATGAGCAGTTCTTC. V gene TRBV2 combines with J gene TRBJ2-1; 10 nucleotides match TRBD1. J lost 7 bases, V lost 10 bases, and 4 bases had no gene match. There are 12 residues in the CDR3. Germline values: CDR1 SNHLY, CDR2 FYNNEI.

CDR3 bases: TGTGCCAGCAGCTCCAAAGCGGGAGAGTCCTACAATGAGCAGTTCTTC. Encoded protein: CASSSKAGESYNEQFF. The genes are TRBV5-4 and TRBJ2-1, with TRBD2 matching 8 bases. The length of the CDR3 is 16 residues. The J segment lost 1 base and the V segment lost 3 bases, leaving 6 bases of the junction unmatched. Germline CDR1 SGHNT, CDR2 YYREEE (reference sequence).

V is TRBV4-1 and J is TRBJ2-5; TRBD1 might be the D (6 bases). Germline V gene lookup returns CDR1 MGHRA and CDR2 YSYEKL. The CDR3 runs to 15 residues. V lost 5 bases and J 5 bases, leaving 18 bases between the germline ends. In DNA, the CDR3 is TGCGCCAGCAGCGCCCCTACAGGGATCCAGGAGACCCAGTACTTC. Translated: CASSAPTGIQETQYF.

The rearrangement links TRBV29-1 to TRBJ2-7, with TRBD1 identical over 8 bases. CDR1 is SQVTM, CDR2 ANQGSEA, per germline. The trim removed 4 bases at V and 3 bases at J, leaving 8 bases unmatched. The CDR3 sequence is 14 residues long. CDR3 DNA sequence: TGCAGCGTTGGGCCCGCAGGGGGCCTCTACGAGCAGTACTTC. This encodes CSVGPAGGLYEQYF.

This clone was detected a few times. This sequence joins TRBV6-5 and TRBJ1-2, with 8 bases aligning to TRBD1. Germline-derived CDR1 and CDR2 are MNHEY and SVGAGI. V gave up 5 bases and J gave up 4 bases; unmatched junction bases: 3. The CDR3 covers 13 residues. CDR3 in amino acids: CASSRQGSYGYTF. CDR3 nucleotides: TGTGCCAGCAGTCGACAGGGGAGCTATGGCTACACCTTC.

The gene calls are TRBV27 and TRBJ2-5, with 8 bases fitting TRBD2. Per germline, CDR1 MNHEY and CDR2 SMNVEV (reference sequence). With 0 bases clipped from V and 5 bases from J, the junction kept 5 bases outside the gene matches. The length of the CDR3 is 15 residues. Here the CDR3 DNA reads TGTGCCAGCAGTTTATCGGCGGGGGGCCGTGAGACCCAGTACTTC. Its protein is CASSLSAGGRETQYF.

This chain uses TRBV7-9 with TRBJ2-7; possibly TRBD2 for D (5 bases). The V and J ends lost 5 bases and 3 bases respectively, with 11 bases between them. Germline V CDR1 and CDR2: SEHNR, FQNEAQ (reference sequence). The length of the CDR3 is 13 residues. The CDR3 region has the DNA TGTGCCAGCAGCCAACTCCGGGACTACGAGCAGTACTTC. Translating gives CASSQLRDYEQYF.